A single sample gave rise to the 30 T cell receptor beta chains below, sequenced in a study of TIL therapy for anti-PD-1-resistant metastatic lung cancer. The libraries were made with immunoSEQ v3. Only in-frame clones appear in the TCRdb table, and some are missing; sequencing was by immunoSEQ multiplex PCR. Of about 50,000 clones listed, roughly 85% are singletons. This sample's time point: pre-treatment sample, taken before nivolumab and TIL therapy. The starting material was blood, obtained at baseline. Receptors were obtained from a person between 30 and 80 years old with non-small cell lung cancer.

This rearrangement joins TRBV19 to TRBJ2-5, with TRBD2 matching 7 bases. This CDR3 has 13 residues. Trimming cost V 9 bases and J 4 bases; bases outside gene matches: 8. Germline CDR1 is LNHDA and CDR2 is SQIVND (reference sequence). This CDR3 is CASTAGVGETQYF. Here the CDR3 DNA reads TGTGCCAGCACCGCGGGGGTGGGAGAGACCCAGTACTTC.

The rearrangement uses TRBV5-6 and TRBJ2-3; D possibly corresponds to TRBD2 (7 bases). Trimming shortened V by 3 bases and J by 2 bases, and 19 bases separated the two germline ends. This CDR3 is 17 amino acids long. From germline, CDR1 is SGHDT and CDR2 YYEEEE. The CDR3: CASSSGRGVAITDTQYF. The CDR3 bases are TGTGCCAGCAGCTCAGGGAGGGGGGTCGCTATCACAGATACGCAGTATTTT.

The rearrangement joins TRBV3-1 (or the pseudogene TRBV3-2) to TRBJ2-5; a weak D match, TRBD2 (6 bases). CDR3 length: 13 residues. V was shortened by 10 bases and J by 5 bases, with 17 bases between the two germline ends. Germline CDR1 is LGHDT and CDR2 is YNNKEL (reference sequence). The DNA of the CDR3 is TGTGCCACCGAGGACTATCTGAAGGAGACCCAGTACTTC. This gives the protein CATEDYLKETQYF.

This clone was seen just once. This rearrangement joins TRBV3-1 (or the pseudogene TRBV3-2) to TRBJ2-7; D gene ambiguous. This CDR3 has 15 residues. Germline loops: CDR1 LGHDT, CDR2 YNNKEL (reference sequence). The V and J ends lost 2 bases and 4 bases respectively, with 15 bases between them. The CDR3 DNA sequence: TGTGCCAGCAGCCAACTAAGACAAGGAAAGTACGAGCAGTACTTC. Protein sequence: CASSQLRQGKYEQYF.

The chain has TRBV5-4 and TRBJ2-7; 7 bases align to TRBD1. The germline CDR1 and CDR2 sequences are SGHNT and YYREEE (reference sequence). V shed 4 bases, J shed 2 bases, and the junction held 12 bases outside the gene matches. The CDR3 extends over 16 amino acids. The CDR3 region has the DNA TGTGCCAGCAGCCCTTCCGGGACAGCCAACCCCTACGAGCAGTACTTC. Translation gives CASSPSGTANPYEQYF.

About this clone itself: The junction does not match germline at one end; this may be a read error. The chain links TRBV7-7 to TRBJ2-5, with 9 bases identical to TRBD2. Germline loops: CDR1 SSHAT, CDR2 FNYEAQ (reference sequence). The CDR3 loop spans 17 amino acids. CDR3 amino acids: CASSLGAGGVDGETQYF. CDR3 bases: TGTGCTAGCAGCTTAGGTGCGGGAGGGGTAGACGGAGAGACCCAGTACTTC.

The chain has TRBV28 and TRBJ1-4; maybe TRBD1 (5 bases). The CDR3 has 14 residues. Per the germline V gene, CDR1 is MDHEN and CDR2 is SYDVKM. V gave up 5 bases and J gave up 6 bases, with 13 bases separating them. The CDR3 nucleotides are TGTGCCAGCAGTCCCTGGGGGGGGGATGAAAAACTGTTTTTT. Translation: CASSPWGGDEKLFF.

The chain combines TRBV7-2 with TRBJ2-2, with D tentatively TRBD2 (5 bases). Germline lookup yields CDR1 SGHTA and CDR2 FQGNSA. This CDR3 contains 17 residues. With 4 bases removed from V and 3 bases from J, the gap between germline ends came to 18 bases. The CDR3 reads CASSSRGGLLDTGELFF. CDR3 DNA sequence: TGTGCCAGCAGCTCCCGAGGCGGACTCCTGGACACCGGGGAGCTGTTTTTT.

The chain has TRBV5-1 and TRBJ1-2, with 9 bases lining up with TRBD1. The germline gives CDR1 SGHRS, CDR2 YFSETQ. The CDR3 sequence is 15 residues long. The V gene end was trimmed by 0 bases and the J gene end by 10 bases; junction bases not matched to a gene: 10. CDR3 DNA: TGCGCCAGCAGCTTGGCGGGGACAGGGATCCGCTCCTACACCTTC. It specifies CASSLAGTGIRSYTF.

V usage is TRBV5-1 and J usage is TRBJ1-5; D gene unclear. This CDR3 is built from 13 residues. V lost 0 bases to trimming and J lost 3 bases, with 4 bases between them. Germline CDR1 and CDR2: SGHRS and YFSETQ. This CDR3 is CASSLVSNQPQHF. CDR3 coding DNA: TGCGCCAGCAGCTTGGTGTCCAATCAGCCCCAGCATTTT. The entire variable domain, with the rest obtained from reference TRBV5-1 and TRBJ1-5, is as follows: KAGVTQTPRYLIKTRGQQVTLSCSPISGHRSVSWYQQTPGQGLQFLFEYFSETQRNKGNFPGRFSGRQFSNSRSEMNVSTLELGDSALYLCASSLVSNQPQHFGDGTRLSIL.

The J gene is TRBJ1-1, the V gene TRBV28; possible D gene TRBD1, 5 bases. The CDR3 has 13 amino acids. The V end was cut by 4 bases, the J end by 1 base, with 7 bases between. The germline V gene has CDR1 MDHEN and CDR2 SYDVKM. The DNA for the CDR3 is TGTGCCAGCAGTTCCACAGGGAACACTGAAGCTTTCTTT. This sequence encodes CASSSTGNTEAFF. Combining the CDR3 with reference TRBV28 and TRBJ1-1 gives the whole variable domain DVKVTQSSRYLVKRTGEKVFLECVQDMDHENMFWYRQDPGLGLRLIYFSYDVKMKEKGDIPEGYSVSREKKERFSLILESASTNQTSMYLCASSSTGNTEAFFGQGTRLTVV.

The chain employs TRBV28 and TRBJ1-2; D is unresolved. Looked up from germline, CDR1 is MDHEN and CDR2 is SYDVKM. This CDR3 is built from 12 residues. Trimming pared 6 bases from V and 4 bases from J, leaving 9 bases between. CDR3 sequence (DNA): TGTGCCAGCAGAGAGACGGTCTATGGCTACACCTTC. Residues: CASRETVYGYTF.

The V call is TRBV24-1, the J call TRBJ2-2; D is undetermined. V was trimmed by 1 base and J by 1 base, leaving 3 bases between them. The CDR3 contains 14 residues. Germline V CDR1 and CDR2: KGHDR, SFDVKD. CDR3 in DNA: TGTGCCACCAGTGATTTATGGAACACCGGGGAGCTGTTTTTT. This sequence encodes CATSDLWNTGELFF.

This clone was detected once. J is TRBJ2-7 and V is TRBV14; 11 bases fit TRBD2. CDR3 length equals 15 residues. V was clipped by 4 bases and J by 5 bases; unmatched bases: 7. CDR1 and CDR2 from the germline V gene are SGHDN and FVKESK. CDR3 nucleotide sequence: TGTGCCAGCAGCCTCCTAGCGGGAGGAGGGAACGAGCAGTACTTC. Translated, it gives CASSLLAGGGNEQYF.

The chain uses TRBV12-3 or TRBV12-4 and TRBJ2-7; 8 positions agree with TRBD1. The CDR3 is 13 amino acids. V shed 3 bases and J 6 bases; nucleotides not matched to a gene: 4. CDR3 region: CASSFQGAREQYF. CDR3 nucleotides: TGTGCCAGCAGTTTTCAGGGGGCGCGCGAGCAGTACTTC.

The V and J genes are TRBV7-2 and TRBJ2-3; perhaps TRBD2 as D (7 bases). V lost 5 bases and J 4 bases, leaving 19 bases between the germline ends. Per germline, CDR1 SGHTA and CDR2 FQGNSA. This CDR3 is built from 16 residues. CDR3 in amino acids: CASSPGWGGAADTQYF. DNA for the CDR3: TGTGCCAGCAGCCCCGGATGGGGGGGGGCCGCAGATACGCAGTATTTT.

The CDR3 DNA reads TGTGCCATCAGTAACAGGGGTAAAGGGGCCTACGAGCAGTACTTC. Translating gives CAISNRGKGAYEQYF. This chain connects TRBV10-3 to TRBJ2-7, with 7 nucleotides matching TRBD1. The CDR3 has 15 amino acids. V was pared by 5 bases and J by 2 bases, with 9 bases of the junction left unmatched. Germline V gene lookup returns CDR1 ENHRY and CDR2 SYGVKD.

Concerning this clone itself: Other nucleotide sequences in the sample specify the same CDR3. The CDR3: CASSDGYEQYF. In DNA form, the CDR3 reads TGTGCCAGCAGTGATGGCTACGAGCAGTACTTC. V usage is TRBV6-4 and J usage is TRBJ2-7; D ambiguous. V was trimmed by 3 bases and J by 3 bases, leaving 3 bases between them. The CDR3 is 11 amino acids. Per germline, CDR1 MRHNA and CDR2 SNTAGT.

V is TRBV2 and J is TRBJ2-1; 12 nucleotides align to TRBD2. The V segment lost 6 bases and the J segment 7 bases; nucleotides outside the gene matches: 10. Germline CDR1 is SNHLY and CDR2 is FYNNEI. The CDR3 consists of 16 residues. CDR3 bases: TGTGCCAGCAGGGATAGACTAGCGGGAGATCGGAATGAGCAGTTCTTC. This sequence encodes CASRDRLAGDRNEQFF.

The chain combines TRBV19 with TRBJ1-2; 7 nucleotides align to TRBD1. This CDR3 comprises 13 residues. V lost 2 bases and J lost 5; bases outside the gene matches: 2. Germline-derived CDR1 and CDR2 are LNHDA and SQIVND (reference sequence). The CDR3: CASSITGEYGYTF. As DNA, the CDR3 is TGTGCCAGTAGTATAACAGGGGAGTATGGCTACACCTTC.

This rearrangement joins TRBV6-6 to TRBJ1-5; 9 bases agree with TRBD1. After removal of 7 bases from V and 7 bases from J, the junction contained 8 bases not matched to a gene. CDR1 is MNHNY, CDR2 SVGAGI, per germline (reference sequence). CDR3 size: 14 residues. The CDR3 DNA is TGTGCCAGCATGGGACAGGGAGTGGGCCAGCCCCAGCATTTT. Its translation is CASMGQGVGQPQHF.

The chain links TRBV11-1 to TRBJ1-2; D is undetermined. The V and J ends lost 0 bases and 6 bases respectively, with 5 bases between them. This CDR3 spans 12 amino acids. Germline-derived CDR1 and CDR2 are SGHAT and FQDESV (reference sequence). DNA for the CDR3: TGTGCCAGCAGCTTAGCTAGGGATGGCTACACCTTC. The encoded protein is CASSLARDGYTF.

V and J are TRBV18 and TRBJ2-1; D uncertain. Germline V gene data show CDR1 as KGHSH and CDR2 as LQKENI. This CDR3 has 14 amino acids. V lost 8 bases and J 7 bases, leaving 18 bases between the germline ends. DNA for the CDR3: TGTGCCAGCGCCTACAGCGAGAATAGAAATGAGCAGTTCTTC. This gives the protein CASAYSENRNEQFF.

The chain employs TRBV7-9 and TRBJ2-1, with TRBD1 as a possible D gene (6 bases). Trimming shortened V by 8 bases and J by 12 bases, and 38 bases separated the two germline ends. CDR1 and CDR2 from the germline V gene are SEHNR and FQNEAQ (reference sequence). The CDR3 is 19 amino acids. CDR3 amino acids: CASGSPGMAGAHYFLVQFF. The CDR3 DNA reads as TGTGCCAGCGGCTCCCCCGGGATGGCAGGGGCACACTATTTTTTGGTGCAGTTCTTC.

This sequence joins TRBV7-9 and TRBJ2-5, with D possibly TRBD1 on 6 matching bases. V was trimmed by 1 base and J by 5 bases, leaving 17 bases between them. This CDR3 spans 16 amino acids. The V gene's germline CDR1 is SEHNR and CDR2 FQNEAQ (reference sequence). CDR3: CASSLGSQGVKETQYF. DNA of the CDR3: TGTGCCAGCAGCTTAGGTTCACAGGGCGTGAAGGAGACCCAGTACTTC.

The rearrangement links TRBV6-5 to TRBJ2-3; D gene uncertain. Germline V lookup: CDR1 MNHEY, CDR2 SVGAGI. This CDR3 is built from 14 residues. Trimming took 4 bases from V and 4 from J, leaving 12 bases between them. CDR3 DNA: TGTGCCAGCAGTTCCATCTTGGGGTCAGATACGCAGTATTTT. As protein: CASSSILGSDTQYF.

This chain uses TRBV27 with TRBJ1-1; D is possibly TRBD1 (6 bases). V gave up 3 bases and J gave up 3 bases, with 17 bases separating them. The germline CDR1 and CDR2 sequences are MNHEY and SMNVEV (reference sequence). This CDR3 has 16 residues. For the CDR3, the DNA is TGTGCCAGCAGTTTGATAAGGGACAAGGGGGACACTGAAGCTTTCTTT. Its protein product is CASSLIRDKGDTEAFF.

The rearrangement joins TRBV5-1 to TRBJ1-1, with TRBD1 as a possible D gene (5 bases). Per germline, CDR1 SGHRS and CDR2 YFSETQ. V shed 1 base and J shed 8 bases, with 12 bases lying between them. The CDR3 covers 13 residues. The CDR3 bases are TGCGCCAGCAGCTTGACGGTGGCAGGGGAAGCTTTCTTT. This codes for CASSLTVAGEAFF. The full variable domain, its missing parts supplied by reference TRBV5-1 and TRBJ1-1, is KAGVTQTPRYLIKTRGQQVTLSCSPISGHRSVSWYQQTPGQGLQFLFEYFSETQRNKGNFPGRFSGRQFSNSRSEMNVSTLELGDSALYLCASSLTVAGEAFFGQGTRLTVV.

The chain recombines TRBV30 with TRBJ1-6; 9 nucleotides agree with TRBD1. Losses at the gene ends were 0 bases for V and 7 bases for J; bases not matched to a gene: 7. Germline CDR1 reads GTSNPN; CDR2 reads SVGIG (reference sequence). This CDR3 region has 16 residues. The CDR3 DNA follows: TGTGCCTGGAGTGTCACAAACGGACAGGGGAATTCACCCCTCCACTTT. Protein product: CAWSVTNGQGNSPLHF.

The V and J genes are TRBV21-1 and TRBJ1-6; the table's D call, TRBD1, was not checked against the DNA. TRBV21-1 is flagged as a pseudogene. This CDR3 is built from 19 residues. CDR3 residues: CASSNGPGTPHSYNSPLHF. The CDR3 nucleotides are TGTGCCAGCAGCAATGGACCGGGGACACCTCACTCCTATAATTCACCCCTCCACTTT.